This paragraph covers one T cell receptor beta chain sequence. The record originates from a study of T cell responses to AZD1222 COVID-19 vaccine. Repertoires were generated with immunoSEQ multiplex PCR, while TCRdb's copy carries only in-frame clones and drops some. This sample yields around 150,000 clones, of which around 95% are seen a single time; roughly 1.3% belongs to the top ten. CDR1 and CDR2 (germline): SGHTA, FQGNSA. Trimming took off 2 bases at V and 10 bases at J, with 14 bases between the two ends. CDR3 length equals 14 residues. The material sequenced was peripheral blood, taken on day 0 of AZD1222 vaccination. The sequence was collected from an adult in good health. The chain carries TRBV7-2 and TRBJ1-4, with a weak D call TRBD1 (5 bases). Here the CDR3 DNA reads TGTGCCAGCAGCTTAACGGGGCAGGACCCAAAACTGTTTTTT. It codes for CASSLTGQDPKLFF.